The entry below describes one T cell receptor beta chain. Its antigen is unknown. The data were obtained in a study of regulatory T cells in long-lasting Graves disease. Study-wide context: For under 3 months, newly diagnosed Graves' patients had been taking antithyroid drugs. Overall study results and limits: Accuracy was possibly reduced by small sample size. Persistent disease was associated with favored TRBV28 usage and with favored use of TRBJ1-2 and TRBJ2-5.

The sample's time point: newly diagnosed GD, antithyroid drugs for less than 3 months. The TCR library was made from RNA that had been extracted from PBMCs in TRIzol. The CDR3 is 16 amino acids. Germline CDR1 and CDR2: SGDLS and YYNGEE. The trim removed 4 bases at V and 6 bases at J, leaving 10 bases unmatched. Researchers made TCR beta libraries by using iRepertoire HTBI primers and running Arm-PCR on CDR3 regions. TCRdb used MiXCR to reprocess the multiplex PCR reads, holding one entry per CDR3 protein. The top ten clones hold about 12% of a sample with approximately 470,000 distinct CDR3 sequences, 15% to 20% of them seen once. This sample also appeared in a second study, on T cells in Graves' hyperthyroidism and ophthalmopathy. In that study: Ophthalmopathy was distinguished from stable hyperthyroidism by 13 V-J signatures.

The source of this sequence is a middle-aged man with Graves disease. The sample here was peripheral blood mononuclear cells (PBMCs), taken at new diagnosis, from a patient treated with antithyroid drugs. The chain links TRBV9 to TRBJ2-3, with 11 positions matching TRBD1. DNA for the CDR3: TGTGCCAGCAGCTCGGACCGGACAGGGGGCTTGGATACGCAGTATTTT. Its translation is CASSSDRTGGLDTQYF.